The next 25 T cell receptor beta chains were all read from a single sample in a study of human T cells and chemical hapten exposure. Time point given: patch test 2, 6 weeks after DPC sensitization. Noted treatment: therapeutic diphenylcyclopropenone sensitization with weekly scalp DPC. TCRdb reprocessed the RACE reads via MiXCR and lists one record per CDR3 protein. The data hold tens of thousands of distinct CDR3 sequences, with 9.5% to 12% observed a single time. This specimen was whole blood, taken in connection with sensitization to the hapten diphenylcyclopropenone (DPC). Source of these receptors: a middle-aged man with alopecia areata. Some clones in this sample may be carry-over from other donors' samples.

The J gene is TRBJ1-1, the V gene TRBV6-2 or TRBV6-3, with a weak D call TRBD1 (5 bases). The germline CDR1 and CDR2 sequences are MNHEY and SVGEGT. V dropped 4 bases and J dropped 4 bases, with 19 bases sitting between them. The CDR3 totals 16 residues. This CDR3 reads CASSFDSLGGGTEAFF. The CDR3 DNA is TGTGCCAGCAGTTTTGACAGTCTAGGTGGTGGCACTGAAGCTTTCTTT.

The rearrangement links TRBV5-1 to TRBJ2-1; 7 positions match TRBD2. The germline gives CDR1 SGHRS, CDR2 YFSETQ. Trimming removed 7 bases from V and 6 bases from J; junction bases left unmatched: 13. This CDR3 comprises 15 residues. CDR3 amino acids: CASRARAGVGNEQFF. CDR3 DNA: TGCGCCAGCCGGGCGCGGGCGGGAGTGGGCAATGAGCAGTTCTTC.

This clonotype appeared a few times. The V gene is TRBV4-3, the J gene TRBJ2-3; 7 bases map to TRBD2. CDR1 is LGHNA and CDR2 is YSLEER in the germline V gene. Germline trimming cut 4 bases from V and 4 bases from J; bases unmatched to any gene: 14. CDR3 size: 17 residues. The DNA for the CDR3 is TGCGCCAGCAGCCGTACCCCGCCTGGCGGGAGTTCAGATACGCAGTATTTT. Its translation is CASSRTPPGGSSDTQYF.

This clonotype came up a few times. This rearrangement joins TRBV24-1 to TRBJ2-1; D uncertain. The CDR3 consists of 11 residues. Between the trimmed V and J ends, which lost 4 bases and 9 bases, there was a span of 6 bases. The germline V gene has CDR1 KGHDR and CDR2 SFDVKD. For the CDR3, the DNA is TGTGCCACCAGTGAACGGTTTGAGCAGTTCTTC. Translated, it gives CATSERFEQFF.

This clonotype was seen many times. The genes are TRBV12-3 or TRBV12-4 and TRBJ1-1, with a weak D call TRBD1 (5 bases). V was shortened by 5 bases and J by 11 bases, with 15 bases between the two germline ends. The length of the CDR3 is 12 residues. CDR3 DNA: TGTGCCAGCAGTGTGACCGGGGCCAGGGCTTTCTTT. It is translated as CASSVTGARAFF.

The genes are TRBV7-2 and TRBJ2-3, with D possibly TRBD2 on 5 matching bases. The CDR3 is made up of 15 amino acids. Deletions cut 4 bases from V and 4 bases from J, with 15 bases between. The V gene's germline CDR1 is SGHTA and CDR2 FQGNSA. The CDR3 DNA sequence: TGTGCCAGCAGCTCATCCTGGACTGGCTCAGATACGCAGTATTTT. Translation: CASSSSWTGSDTQYF.

CDR3 sequence: CSVVVMEGTEQYF. CDR3 nucleotide sequence: TGCAGCGTTGTTGTCATGGAGGGGACCGAGCAGTACTTC. The rearrangement uses TRBV29-1 and TRBJ2-7; D is perhaps TRBD2 (6 bases). Germline lookup yields CDR1 SQVTM and CDR2 ANQGSEA. The V end was cut by 4 bases, the J end by 6 bases, with 16 bases between. The CDR3 sequence is 13 residues long.

A remark on this clonotype: This may be a read error: a much more frequent sequence differs by one nucleotide. V and J are TRBV12-3 or TRBV12-4 and TRBJ1-1; D is uncertain. The CDR3 loop spans 12 amino acids. The CDR3 region has the DNA TGTTCCAGCAATGTAGGAAGGACTGAAGCTTTCTTT. It is translated as CSSNVGRTEAFF.

This chain connects TRBV28 to TRBJ2-7; possible D gene TRBD1, 8 bases. Germline loops: CDR1 MDHEN, CDR2 SYDVKM. The CDR3 consists of 17 residues. Trimming left V 7 bases short and J 5 bases short, with 27 bases between. The CDR3 loop reads CASNSLEFTGGGHEQYF. CDR3 nucleotides: TGTGCCAGCAACTCCCTCGAGTTCACAGGGGGGGGTCACGAGCAGTACTTC. Together with reference TRBV28 and TRBJ2-7, the CDR3 gives the full variable domain: DVKVTQSSRYLVKRTGEKVFLECVQDMDHENMFWYRQDPGLGLRLIYFSYDVKMKEKGDIPEGYSVSREKKERFSLILESASTNQTSMYLCASNSLEFTGGGHEQYFGPGTRLTVT.

The chain recombines TRBV6-1 with TRBJ2-5; the D gene is possibly TRBD2 (5 bases). This CDR3 spans 17 amino acids. V lost 0 bases and J 2 bases, leaving 16 bases between the germline ends. Germline V gene sequence: CDR1 MNHNS, CDR2 SASEGT. The CDR3 protein is CASSEAHLASGQETQYF. The CDR3 nucleotides are TGTGCCAGCAGTGAAGCACATCTAGCATCGGGGCAAGAGACCCAGTACTTC.

This clonotype was counted between two and nine times. The rearrangement joins TRBV9 to TRBJ1-6; 7 nucleotides agree with TRBD1. Per germline, CDR1 SGDLS and CDR2 YYNGEE. The CDR3 has 19 residues. V was pared by 4 bases and J by 0 bases, with 13 bases of the junction left unmatched. The CDR3 DNA is TGTGCCAGCAGCTCCTTCGGGGGGACAGCAAGCTCCTATAATTCACCCCTCCACTTT. Translated, it gives CASSSFGGTASSYNSPLHF.

The chain recombines TRBV11-3 with TRBJ2-1; 8 bases align to TRBD2. Unmatched junction bases numbered 7, after V lost 2 bases and J lost 1 base. Germline lookup yields CDR1 SGHNT and CDR2 YENEEA. The CDR3 contains 17 residues. The CDR3 protein is CASSLSRAGASYNEQFF. The CDR3 DNA is TGTGCCAGCAGCTTAAGCCGAGCGGGGGCTTCCTACAATGAGCAGTTCTTC.

The chain recombines TRBV6-2 or TRBV6-3 with TRBJ2-5; TRBD2 matches at 11 bases. This CDR3 spans 17 amino acids. From germline, CDR1 is MNHEY and CDR2 SVGEGT. Trimming removed 0 bases from V and 1 base from J; junction bases left unmatched: 4. CDR3 in DNA: TGTGCCAGCAGTTACTCCCTAGCGGGAGGTCCCCAAGAGACCCAGTACTTC. It yields the protein CASSYSLAGGPQETQYF.

This clonotype was seen a handful of times. This CDR3 is CASSRQGRNQPQHF. The CDR3 DNA reads as TGTGCCAGCAGTCGACAGGGGCGCAATCAGCCCCAGCATTTT. This sequence joins TRBV6-2 or TRBV6-3 and TRBJ1-5, with 8 bases matching TRBD1. Germline-derived CDR1 and CDR2 are MNHEY and SVGEGT. With 5 bases clipped from V and 2 bases from J, the junction kept 2 bases outside the gene matches. The CDR3 consists of 14 residues.

This clonotype has a handful of counts. J is TRBJ2-2 and V is TRBV29-1, with D perhaps matching TRBD1 (6 bases). The CDR3 contains 14 residues. Per the germline V gene, CDR1 is SQVTM and CDR2 is ANQGSEA. V was clipped by 7 bases and J by 0 bases, with 12 bases between them. This CDR3 is CSGSRDTNTGELFF. CDR3 coding DNA: TGCAGCGGATCCCGGGACACGAACACCGGGGAGCTGTTTTTT.

The chain recombines TRBV19 with TRBJ1-2; D may be TRBD1 (5 bases). From germline, CDR1 is LNHDA and CDR2 SQIVND (reference sequence). Between the trimmed V and J ends, which lost 0 bases and 3 bases, there was a span of 8 bases. This CDR3 spans 14 amino acids. CDR3 sequence: CASSIEGLDYGYTF. The CDR3 nucleotides read TGTGCCAGTAGTATAGAGGGACTGGACTATGGCTACACCTTC.

V usage is TRBV6-2 or TRBV6-3 and J usage is TRBJ2-4; D is undetermined. This CDR3 is 16 amino acids long. Germline lookup yields CDR1 MNHEY and CDR2 SVGEGT. V dropped 2 bases and J dropped 0 bases, with 11 bases sitting between them. CDR3 residues: CASSYPVARAKNIQYF. CDR3 nucleotide sequence: TGTGCCAGCAGTTACCCCGTCGCAAGAGCCAAAAACATTCAGTACTTC.

This clonotype came up a few times. V usage is TRBV6-5 and J usage is TRBJ1-1, with 11 bases fitting TRBD1. The V and J ends lost 6 bases and 0 bases, in that order; junction bases with no gene match: 12. Germline V gene sequence: CDR1 MNHEY, CDR2 SVGAGI. The CDR3 is 18 residues long. CDR3 loop: CASSPSGTGGNMNTEAFF. CDR3 sequence (DNA): TGTGCCAGCAGCCCGTCCGGGACAGGGGGGAACATGAACACTGAAGCTTTCTTT.

This clonotype was recorded a few times. CDR3 DNA sequence: TGTGCCATCAGCGAAGTAGCGGGAGCCTACGAGCAGTACGTC. It codes for CAISEVAGAYEQYV. The gene calls are TRBV10-3 and TRBJ2-7, with 9 bases aligning to TRBD2. V lost 6 bases to trimming and J lost 2 bases; unmatched junction nucleotides: 5. Germline V gene data show CDR1 as ENHRY and CDR2 as SYGVKD. The CDR3 has 14 amino acids.

This chain connects TRBV7-2 to TRBJ1-2; 8 bases agree with TRBD1. V lost 3 bases to trimming and J lost 3 bases; unmatched junction nucleotides: 3. This CDR3 has 14 amino acids. Germline V gives CDR1 SGHTA, CDR2 FQGNSA. The DNA of the CDR3 is TGTGCCAGCAGCTTGACAGGGGTAGACTATGGCTACACCTTC. Its translation is CASSLTGVDYGYTF.

This clonotype was found a few times. CDR3 DNA sequence: TGTGCCAGCAGCCAAAAGGGACAATATAATTCACCCCTCCACTTT. Translation: CASSQKGQYNSPLHF. V is TRBV7-9 and J is TRBJ1-6; maybe TRBD1 (6 bases). V was pared by 5 bases and J by 4 bases, with 12 bases between. In germline, CDR1 is SEHNR, CDR2 FQNEAQ (reference sequence). The CDR3 has 15 residues.

This clonotype was found a few times. This rearrangement joins TRBV19 to TRBJ2-2; 13 bases match TRBD2. Per the germline V gene, CDR1 is LNHDA and CDR2 is SQIVND (reference sequence). V gave up 5 bases and J gave up 3 bases; unmatched junction bases: 6. CDR3 length equals 17 residues. As DNA, the CDR3 is TGTGCCAGTAGTTTGACTAGCGGGAGGACGGACACCGGGGAGCTGTTTTTT. Protein: CASSLTSGRTDTGELFF. Full variable domain (rest looked up from reference TRBV19 and TRBJ2-2): DGGITQSPKYLFRKEGQNVTLSCEQNLNHDAMYWYRQDPGQGLRLIYYSQIVNDFQKGDIAEGYSVSREKKESFPLTVTSAQKNPTAFYLCASSLTSGRTDTGELFFGEGSRLTVL.

The table lists this clonotype with many counts. The DNA of the CDR3 is TGCGCCAGCAGCCAAGACATCCCAGAGACCCAGTACTTC. The encoded protein is CASSQDIPETQYF. The chain carries TRBV4-3 and TRBJ2-5; D unresolved. The V gene's germline CDR1 is LGHNA and CDR2 YSLEER. Trimming took off 0 bases at V and 4 bases at J, with 6 bases between the two ends. The CDR3 has 13 residues.

This clonotype was seen a few times. The V gene is TRBV30, the J gene TRBJ1-3; D perhaps matches TRBD1 (5 bases). The CDR3 length is 14 residues. Germline V gene lookup returns CDR1 GTSNPN and CDR2 SVGIG (reference sequence). The V end lost 4 bases, the J end lost 2 bases, and 12 bases lay between the germline ends. The CDR3, as DNA: TGTGCCTGGACCGTGACAGCCACTGGAAACACCATATATTTT. Protein: CAWTVTATGNTIYF. Full variable domain (outside the CDR3, taken from reference TRBV30 and TRBJ1-3): SQTIHQWPATLVQPVGSPLSLECTVEGTSNPNLYWYRQAAGRGLQLLFYSVGIGQISSEVPQNLSASRPQDRQFILSSKKLLLSDSGFYLCAWTVTATGNTIYFGEGSWLTVV.

The chain couples TRBV7-9 to TRBJ1-5, with D perhaps matching TRBD1 (6 bases). Germline V CDR1 and CDR2: SEHNR, FQNEAQ (reference sequence). Trimming removed 7 bases at V and 6 bases at J, with 19 bases between. This CDR3 comprises 15 residues. CDR3 protein: CASIGERGGAQPQHF. The CDR3 DNA is TGTGCCAGCATCGGGGAGAGGGGGGGAGCTCAGCCCCAGCATTTT.